The T cell receptor beta chain described here comes from a study of neurological immune-mediated disorders (dated by TCRdb to the late 2010s). About the study as a whole: Using UMI-based sequencing, the study compared peripheral blood TCR-beta repertoires from patients with HTLV-I-associated myelopathy (HAM/TSP), patients with multiple sclerosis, and healthy controls. Longitudinal HAM/TSP and healthy donors were sampled at 3 time-points each (about 3-40 month intervals). The 95 to 120 TCR-beta libraries included longitudinal samples, technical triplicates and paired sorted CD4+ and CD8+ T-cell subsets alongside PBMC samples. The cohort included 60 to 75 subjects: about 14 with HAM/TSP, around 34 with multiple sclerosis, and approximately 20 healthy controls.

cDNA synthesis used template-switch 5'RACE with a primer carrying a 10-nucleotide random unique molecular identifier tagging each TCR transcript. Every sequencing run covered 15-18 subjects and yielded more than 170 million TCR-beta sequences. Total RNA was extracted with the RNeasy kit. Using the KAPA Real-time Library Amplification kit, TCR-beta VDJ regions were amplified with primers for the TCR constant region and the 5'RACE anchor. A first PCR added sample indexes and Illumina adaptors, and a second PCR then raised library yield. After Ampure bead purification, the TCR product of roughly 650 bp was size-selected on a 2% E-gel SizeSelection system. Before pooling, library quality was checked on a Bioanalyzer, concentration was measured with Qubit, and libraries were quantified with the Kapa Library Quantification kit. An Illumina HiSeq 2500 sequenced the libraries paired-end 2 x 150 bp. To increase sequence diversity, about 24-32% phiX was spiked into each library pool. On the study's bioinformatics: The UMI-based MiGEC pipeline processed quality-filtered reads and removed over 75% of raw TCR sequences during error correction. IMGT germline references were used for alignment of VDJ genes, and clonotypes were defined by a unique CDR3 amino acid sequence together with V-J genes. Clonal expansion, Shannon diversity, and CDR3 relatedness (CalcPairwiseDistances, ClusterSamples) were evaluated with VDJtools, and phylogenetic trees were built with CLCbio workbench. Using coefficient-of-variation modelling across technical triplicates, the study counted a clone as expanded if it had at least 8 unique UMIs. TCRdb trimmed public reads at Q25 via fastp, called clones via MiXCR and kept in-frame beta chains. Each CDR3 protein gets just one entry, which takes the most common genes and DNA from the rows behind it. It is TCRdb's table, rather than the study itself, that gives the V and J calls and clone size. The table for this sample lists around 49,000 distinct CDR3 sequences; 10% of them were counted only once. The top ten hold about 1.6% of the sample.

This clonotype was detected many times. Its antigen target is currently unknown. Base qualities are not provided; no much larger clone lies one nucleotide away. Points the paper makes about the study in general: No identical CDR3 amino acid sequences were shared among expanded clones across subjects, suggesting private TCR-beta repertoires in all groups. The highest TCR clonal expansion was observed in HAM/TSP patients, whereas the lowest was observed in MS patients, even when compared with healthy controls.

The germline V gene encodes CDR1 LGHNA and CDR2 YSLEER. A distance of 13 bases separates the germline ends of V and J, which lose 1 base and 3 bases respectively. The CDR3 covers 15 residues, taking in both the cysteine and the phenylalanine. The entry retains the CDR3 DNA only, 45 bases that are in frame from base 1. The intended sense of this specimen's time point label: longitudinal time-point 1 (baseline). Blood bank volunteers in Maryland, USA served as the healthy controls. For unsorted PBMC libraries, 2 million PBMCs were used after storage in RNAlater at -80 degrees C until RNA extraction. Peripheral blood was subjected to Ficoll-Hypaque density gradient centrifugation to isolate PBMCs, which were then cryopreserved in liquid nitrogen.

The TCR sequence derives from a woman in her thirties or forties in good health. Sequencing was done on a sample of PBMCs. The rearrangement combines TRBV4-3 with TRBJ2-7; the D region possibly corresponds to TRBD1 (5 bases align). The CDR3 reads CASSQVRTTGYEQYF. The nucleotides are TGCGCCAGCAGCCAAGTTAGGACAACCGGCTACGAGCAGTACTTC.